Presented here are 13 T cell receptor beta chains from one specimen sequenced in a study of T cell changes during pregnancy in multiple sclerosis (dated by TCRdb to between 2019 and 2020). Library creation used the immunoSEQ multiplex PCR assay. TCRdb mirrors the immuneACCESS table, restricted to in-frame sequences. Some clones are absent from its copies; in checked studies, under half trace to an unresolved V gene, and the reason for the others is unknown. The sample includes about 34,000 clones, with about nine tenths observed a single time. About 4.5% of the sample lies in the top ten. Specimen: CD8+ T cells from peripheral blood mononuclear cells, collected in the second trimester of pregnancy. The receptor source for this set is a female donor with multiple sclerosis, enrolled in a pregnancy study.

V is TRBV28 and J is TRBJ2-7; 10 nucleotides align to TRBD2. The CDR3 is 20 residues long. After removal of 2 bases from V and 2 bases from J, the junction contained 18 bases not matched to a gene. CDR1 and CDR2 (germline): MDHEN, SYDVKM. CDR3 region: CASSLTLVELAGMGTYEQYF. As DNA, the CDR3 is TGTGCCAGCAGTTTAACTTTAGTTGAACTAGCGGGAATGGGGACCTACGAGCAGTACTTC. Together with reference TRBV28 and TRBJ2-7, the CDR3 gives the full variable domain: DVKVTQSSRYLVKRTGEKVFLECVQDMDHENMFWYRQDPGLGLRLIYFSYDVKMKEKGDIPEGYSVSREKKERFSLILESASTNQTSMYLCASSLTLVELAGMGTYEQYFGPGTRLTVT.

J is TRBJ2-4 and V is TRBV13, with TRBD1 as a possible D gene (7 bases). This CDR3 spans 18 amino acids. The V and J ends lost 5 bases and 1 base respectively, with 21 bases between them. Germline assignment: CDR1 PRHDT and CDR2 FYEKMQ (reference sequence). CDR3 protein: CASSDQGGGIGAKNIQYF. CDR3 DNA: TGTGCCAGCAGCGACCAGGGGGGCGGGATAGGGGCCAAAAACATTCAGTACTTC.

The table lists this clone with a count of one. The chain employs TRBV28 and TRBJ1-5; TRBD1 aligns across 7 bases. Germline CDR1 and CDR2: MDHEN and SYDVKM. V was clipped by 5 bases and J by 6 bases; unmatched bases: 7. The CDR3 spans 14 residues. The CDR3 spells CASSPPQGGQPQHF. DNA for the CDR3: TGTGCCAGCAGTCCCCCCCAGGGGGGTCAGCCCCAGCATTTT.

The gene calls are TRBV5-6 and TRBJ1-4; 9 positions agree with TRBD1. CDR1 and CDR2 (germline): SGHDT, YYEEEE. The V and J ends lost 4 bases and 8 bases, in that order; junction bases with no gene match: 12. CDR3 length equals 16 residues. The CDR3 bases are TGTGCCAGCAGCAACGACGCAACAGGGGGCCGAGAAAAACTGTTTTTT. It encodes CASSNDATGGREKLFF.

The gene calls are TRBV5-4 and TRBJ1-4; D perhaps matches TRBD1 (5 bases). V was clipped by 7 bases and J by 1 base, with 11 bases between them. The CDR3 runs 14 residues. Germline V lookup: CDR1 SGHNT, CDR2 YYREEE (reference sequence). The CDR3 nucleotides are TGTGCCAGCGCTGTGGGGGGAACTAATGAAAAACTGTTTTTT. It codes for CASAVGGTNEKLFF.

This clone was detected once. V gene TRBV14 combines with J gene TRBJ1-4; D uncertain. Trimming shortened V by 3 bases and J by 0 bases, and 8 bases separated the two germline ends. The CDR3 is 15 amino acids. Germline CDR1 SGHDN, CDR2 FVKESK. The CDR3 DNA follows: TGTGCCAGCAGCCAGGGCCGAGCAACTAATGAAAAACTGTTTTTT. This codes for CASSQGRATNEKLFF.

Only one count was recorded for this clone. CDR3 nucleotide sequence: TGCGCCAGCAGTTACCCCGGGGGAACGAACACCGGGGAGCTGTTTTTT. It specifies CASSYPGGTNTGELFF. The V call is TRBV4-1, the J call TRBJ2-2, with D possibly being TRBD2 (6 bases). Trimming took off 6 bases at V and 0 bases at J, with 14 bases between the two ends. There are 16 residues in the CDR3. Germline assignment: CDR1 MGHRA and CDR2 YSYEKL.

This clone was detected once. J is TRBJ1-3 and V is TRBV28, with a tentative D call TRBD1 (5 bases). This CDR3 region has 14 residues. V was clipped by 6 bases and J by 2 bases, with 11 bases between them. Germline V gene sequence: CDR1 MDHEN, CDR2 SYDVKM. The CDR3 region is CASRSGIPGNTIYF. The CDR3 DNA reads TGTGCCAGCAGATCAGGGATTCCTGGAAACACCATATATTTT. The full variable domain, in which reference TRBV28 and TRBJ1-3 provide the parts outside the CDR3, is DVKVTQSSRYLVKRTGEKVFLECVQDMDHENMFWYRQDPGLGLRLIYFSYDVKMKEKGDIPEGYSVSREKKERFSLILESASTNQTSMYLCASRSGIPGNTIYFGEGSWLTVV.

The genes are TRBV7-9 and TRBJ2-5; D is undetermined. Germline CDR1 and CDR2: SEHNR and FQNEAQ (reference sequence). The length of the CDR3 is 14 residues. V dropped 5 bases and J dropped 1 base, with 11 bases sitting between them. The CDR3 DNA is TGTGCCAGCAGCCTCTGGGCAGGCCAAGAGACCCAGTACTTC. Translation gives CASSLWAGQETQYF.

V is TRBV6-9 and J is TRBJ2-2; TRBD1 matches 10 bases. V shed 0 bases and J 5 bases; nucleotides not matched to a gene: 3. Germline CDR1 reads MNHGY; CDR2 reads SVAAGI. This CDR3 has 16 residues. The CDR3 nucleotides read TGTGCCAGCAGTTATTCCCCGGGACAGGGGACCGGGGAGCTGTTTTTT. It translates to CASSYSPGQGTGELFF.

CDR3 in amino acids: CASSPTSDSRNQPQHF. The CDR3 DNA follows: TGCGCCAGCAGCCCAACATCGGACAGTAGAAATCAGCCCCAGCATTTT. The chain links TRBV4-3 to TRBJ1-5; the D gene is possibly TRBD1 (6 bases). CDR1 and CDR2 (germline): LGHNA, YSLEER. The CDR3 runs to 16 residues. V gave up 4 bases and J gave up 4 bases, with 17 bases separating them.

V gene TRBV29-1 combines with J gene TRBJ2-1; 8 positions match TRBD2. This CDR3 is built from 12 residues. J lost 6 bases, V lost 6 bases, and 4 bases had no gene match. Germline V gives CDR1 SQVTM, CDR2 ANQGSEA. Written as DNA, the CDR3 is TGCAGCGTAATTAGCGGGGTCAATGAGCAGTTCTTC. This gives the protein CSVISGVNEQFF.

V is TRBV11-2 and J is TRBJ2-3, with TRBD2 as a possible D gene (6 bases). This CDR3 has 15 residues. Germline V gene sequence: CDR1 SGHAT, CDR2 FQNNGV. Trimming shortened V by 0 bases and J by 2 bases, and 9 bases separated the two germline ends. CDR3 in amino acids: CASSLEWRDTDTQYF. CDR3 nucleotides: TGTGCCAGCAGCTTAGAATGGCGGGACACAGATACGCAGTATTTT. Using reference TRBV11-2 and TRBJ2-3 for the parts outside the CDR3, the full variable domain is EAGVAQSPRYKIIEKRQSVAFWCNPISGHATLYWYQQILGQGPKLLIQFQNNGVVDDSQLPKDRFSAERLKGVDSTLKIQPAKLEDSAVYLCASSLEWRDTDTQYFGPGTRLTVL.